The 21 T cell receptor beta chains presented below share a single source sample, sequenced in a study of neurological immune-mediated disorders. TCRdb itself ran the 5' RACE reads through MiXCR, one entry per CDR3 protein. This sample carries over 30,000 distinct CDR3 sequences, about 13% of them seen once, and the ten largest clones take about 2.5%. Time point of the sample: longitudinal time-point 2. Sequencing used PBMCs. All receptors come from a woman in her forties in good health.

This clonotype came up many times. The chain carries TRBV20-1 and TRBJ1-1; D gene ambiguous. Trimming pared 5 bases from V and 6 bases from J, leaving 16 bases between. Per the germline V gene, CDR1 is DFQATT and CDR2 is SNEGSKA (reference sequence). This CDR3 spans 13 amino acids. The CDR3 loop reads CSAGEREGAEAFF. The DNA for the CDR3 is TGCAGTGCTGGTGAACGGGAAGGCGCTGAAGCTTTCTTT.

On this clonotype itself: The CDR3 does not end in the conserved phenylalanine or tryptophan, so this is likely a read error. The chain joins TRBV12-3 or TRBV12-4 to TRBJ2-1, with TRBD1 matching over 12 bases. With 7 bases clipped from V and 7 bases from J, the junction kept 14 bases outside the gene matches. This CDR3 is built from 17 residues. CDR3 protein: CASTYRPGQGAWNEQFL. CDR3 coding DNA: TGTGCCAGCACCTACCGACCGGGACAGGGGGCTTGGAATGAGCAGTTCCTC.

This clonotype was found many times. This rearrangement joins TRBV7-2 to TRBJ2-7; 12 bases line up with TRBD1. In germline, CDR1 is SGHTA, CDR2 FQGNSA. This CDR3 region has 15 residues. Trimming took 6 bases from V and 4 from J; bases not matched to a gene: 7. CDR3 protein: CASSSGQGAMYEQYF. The CDR3, as DNA: TGTGCCAGCAGTTCGGGACAGGGGGCGATGTACGAGCAGTACTTC.

This clonotype was picked up many times. The V gene is TRBV20-1, the J gene TRBJ1-5; tentatively, D is TRBD1 (6 bases). This CDR3 has 15 amino acids. Germline CDR1 is DFQATT and CDR2 is SNEGSKA (reference sequence). V shed 6 bases and J shed 2 bases, with 17 bases lying between them. This CDR3 reads CSATREGGGNQPQHF. The CDR3 DNA reads as TGCAGTGCCACTCGAGAGGGGGGAGGCAATCAGCCCCAGCATTTT.

Many counts were recorded for this clonotype. The chain couples TRBV15 to TRBJ1-5; D unclear. Germline V gives CDR1 LNHNV, CDR2 YYDKDF (reference sequence). Trimming took 0 bases from V and 6 from J, leaving 12 bases between them. This CDR3 is 15 amino acids long. CDR3 protein: CATSREGYSSQPQHF. In DNA, the CDR3 is TGTGCCACCAGCAGAGAAGGTTATTCGAGTCAGCCCCAGCATTTT.

This clonotype has ten or more counts. The V call is TRBV6-2 or TRBV6-3, the J call TRBJ2-6; D remains unclear. The V and J ends lost 1 base and 0 bases respectively, with 1 base between them. From germline, CDR1 is MNHEY and CDR2 SVGEGT. The CDR3 totals 14 residues. The CDR3 DNA sequence: TGTGCCAGCAGTTACTTCTCTGGGGCCAACGTCCTGACTTTC. Translated, it gives CASSYFSGANVLTF.

The table lists this clonotype with many counts. The chain combines TRBV5-1 with TRBJ1-2; the D is unclear. Looked up from germline, CDR1 is SGHRS and CDR2 is YFSETQ. Trimming left V 0 bases short and J 8 bases short, with 11 bases between. This CDR3 has 13 residues. The CDR3 sequence is CASSLAPGNGYTF. The CDR3 DNA sequence: TGCGCCAGCAGCTTGGCCCCGGGTAACGGCTACACCTTC. The entire variable domain, with the rest obtained from reference TRBV5-1 and TRBJ1-2, is as follows: KAGVTQTPRYLIKTRGQQVTLSCSPISGHRSVSWYQQTPGQGLQFLFEYFSETQRNKGNFPGRFSGRQFSNSRSEMNVSTLELGDSALYLCASSLAPGNGYTFGSGTRLTVV.

This clonotype was found many times. The CDR3 spells CATSRAGGPFNQPQHF. DNA of the CDR3: TGTGCCACCAGCAGAGCAGGGGGGCCGTTTAATCAGCCCCAGCATTTT. This sequence joins TRBV15 and TRBJ1-5, with 7 bases fitting TRBD1. Unmatched junction bases numbered 7, after V lost 1 base and J lost 4 bases. This CDR3 comprises 16 residues. The germline gives CDR1 LNHNV, CDR2 YYDKDF (reference sequence).

The sample holds many counts of this clonotype. V usage is TRBV10-3 and J usage is TRBJ2-5; no definite D call. Germline CDR1 is ENHRY and CDR2 is SYGVKD. V gave up 6 bases and J gave up 5 bases, with 13 bases separating them. The CDR3 is 13 amino acids. The CDR3 loop is CAISSDVSETQYF. The CDR3 coding sequence is TGTGCCATCAGCAGTGATGTGTCGGAGACCCAGTACTTC.

This clonotype was seen more than once but under ten times. A read error is possible here, since a much larger clone lies one base away. The chain joins TRBV18 to TRBJ1-3, with 8 bases fitting TRBD1. This CDR3 is built from 16 residues. Trimming at V came to 6 bases and at J to 0 bases, leaving 7 bases not matched to a gene. Looked up from germline, CDR1 is KGHSH and CDR2 is LQKENI. Here the CDR3 reads CASSPGGTNSGNTIYF. The CDR3 region has the DNA TGTGCCAGCTCGCCAGGGGGCACAAACTCTGGAAACACCATATATTTT.

This clonotype was counted ten times or more. The chain has TRBV5-1 and TRBJ2-7; 8 bases match TRBD2. The germline V gene encodes CDR1 SGHRS and CDR2 YFSETQ. With V trimmed by 0 bases and J by 6 bases, 5 bases remained unmatched. The CDR3 loop spans 14 amino acids. CDR3 bases: TGCGCCAGCAGCTTGGGAGCGGGAGTGGTCGAGCAGTACTTC. It specifies CASSLGAGVVEQYF. The full variable domain, with the rest looked up from reference TRBV5-1 and TRBJ2-7, is KAGVTQTPRYLIKTRGQQVTLSCSPISGHRSVSWYQQTPGQGLQFLFEYFSETQRNKGNFPGRFSGRQFSNSRSEMNVSTLELGDSALYLCASSLGAGVVEQYFGPGTRLTVT.

This clonotype occurred many times. V is TRBV6-5 and J is TRBJ2-3; D unclear. Germline V gives CDR1 MNHEY, CDR2 SVGAGI. The CDR3 extends over 13 amino acids. V lost 5 bases to trimming and J lost 1 base, with 7 bases between them. The CDR3 region has the DNA TGTGCCAGCAGTAGGTGGGGCACAGATACGCAGTATTTT. Translating it yields CASSRWGTDTQYF.

This clonotype was seen many times. The V gene is TRBV7-8, the J gene TRBJ1-4; D perhaps matches TRBD1 (6 bases). CDR3 size: 15 residues. In germline, CDR1 is SGHVS, CDR2 FQNEAQ. The V end was cut by 5 bases, the J end by 0 bases, with 10 bases between. The CDR3 loop reads CASSNRQATNEKLFF. CDR3 in DNA: TGTGCCAGCAGCAATAGACAGGCAACTAATGAAAAACTGTTTTTT.

This clonotype was recorded many times. The chain joins TRBV4-2 to TRBJ2-7, with TRBD1 matching over 8 bases. Germline values: CDR1 LGHNA, CDR2 YNFKEQ. The length of the CDR3 is 17 residues. V shed 4 bases, J shed 3 bases, and the junction held 14 bases outside the gene matches. The CDR3 bases are TGTGCCAGCAGCCCCCGGACAGGGAAATCGGACTACTACGAGCAGTACTTC. It codes for CASSPRTGKSDYYEQYF.

In its sample, this clonotype was seen many times. The chain links TRBV2 to TRBJ2-7; weak D call: TRBD1 (6 bases). V lost 1 base and J 5 bases, leaving 12 bases between the germline ends. The CDR3 runs to 14 residues. Germline CDR1 and CDR2: SNHLY and FYNNEI. The CDR3 spells CASSEDRVVNEQYF. CDR3 sequence (DNA): TGTGCCAGCAGTGAAGACAGGGTGGTGAACGAGCAGTACTTC.

The chain couples TRBV20-1 to TRBJ2-7; a weak D match, TRBD2 (6 bases). Germline V gene lookup returns CDR1 DFQATT and CDR2 SNEGSKA (reference sequence). This CDR3 is 11 amino acids long. V dropped 5 bases and J dropped 4 bases, with 9 bases sitting between them. The CDR3 sequence: CSASGEYEQYF. Written as DNA, the CDR3 is TGCAGTGCTTCGGGGGAATACGAGCAGTACTTC.

This clonotype has at least ten counts. The gene calls are TRBV6-2 or TRBV6-3 and TRBJ2-7; TRBD1 is a possible D gene (6 bases). There are 13 residues in the CDR3. From germline, CDR1 is MNHEY and CDR2 SVGEGT. V shed 10 bases and J shed 0 bases, with 13 bases lying between them. In DNA, the CDR3 is TGTGCCATCTGGACAGTGAGCTCCTACGAGCAGTACTTC. Its protein product is CAIWTVSSYEQYF.

The sample holds many counts of this clonotype. The rearrangement uses TRBV20-1 and TRBJ2-3; D possibly corresponds to TRBD1 (5 bases). This CDR3 contains 13 residues. The germline V gene has CDR1 DFQATT and CDR2 SNEGSKA (reference sequence). Trimming shortened V by 4 bases and J by 6 bases, and 14 bases separated the two germline ends. CDR3 coding DNA: TGCAGTGCTACAGGGAATAATGTGGATACGCAGTATTTT. Its translation is CSATGNNVDTQYF.

This clonotype occurred many times. The CDR3 DNA is TGTGCCATCACCGGAATAGCGGGAGGTGAGAATGAGCAGTTCTTC. Encoded protein: CAITGIAGGENEQFF. The V gene is TRBV10-3, the J gene TRBJ2-1, with 10 bases lining up with TRBD2. Germline CDR1 and CDR2: ENHRY and SYGVKD. The CDR3 totals 15 residues. Trimming took 7 bases from V and 7 from J; bases not matched to a gene: 10.

This clonotype has at least ten counts. A junction boundary mismatches the germline segment, possibly from a read error. The V gene is TRBV5-4, the J gene TRBJ1-2; no firm D call. The CDR3 sequence is 15 residues long. Per germline, CDR1 SGHNT and CDR2 YYREEE (reference sequence). DNA for the CDR3: TGTGCCAGCAGTTTGGACGGATACTCTAACTATGGCTACACCTTC. Translated: CASSLDGYSNYGYTF.

This clonotype is medium-sized (0.01 to 0.1%) within its sample. The CDR3 coding sequence is TGCAGTGCCCCGGTCGGGCAGGGGGCGACGAGCTACACCTTC. The encoded protein is CSAPVGQGATSYTF. The chain has TRBV20-1 and TRBJ1-2; 8 nucleotides line up with TRBD1. CDR3 size: 14 residues. The ends lost 6 bases at V and 9 bases at J; junction bases unmatched: 15. CDR1 is DFQATT and CDR2 is SNEGSKA in the germline V gene (reference sequence).